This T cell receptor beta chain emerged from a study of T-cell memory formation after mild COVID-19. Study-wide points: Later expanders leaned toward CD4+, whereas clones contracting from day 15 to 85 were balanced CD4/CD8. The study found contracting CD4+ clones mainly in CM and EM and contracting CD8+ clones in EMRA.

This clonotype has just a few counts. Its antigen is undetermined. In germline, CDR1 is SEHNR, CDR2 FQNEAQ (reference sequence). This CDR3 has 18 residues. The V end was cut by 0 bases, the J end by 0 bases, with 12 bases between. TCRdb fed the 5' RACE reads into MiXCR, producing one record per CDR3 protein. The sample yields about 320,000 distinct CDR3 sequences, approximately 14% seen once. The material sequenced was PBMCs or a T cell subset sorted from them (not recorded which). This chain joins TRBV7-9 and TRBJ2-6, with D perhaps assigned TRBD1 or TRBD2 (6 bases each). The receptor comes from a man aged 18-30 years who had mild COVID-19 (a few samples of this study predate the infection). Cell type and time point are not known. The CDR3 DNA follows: TGTGCCAGCAGCTTAGCGGGGGGCGGTCCCTCTGGGGCCAACGTCCTGACTTTC. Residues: CASSLAGGGPSGANVLTF. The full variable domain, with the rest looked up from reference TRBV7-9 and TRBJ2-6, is DTGVSQNPRHKITKRGQNVTFRCDPISEHNRLYWYRQTLGQGPEFLTYFQNEAQLEKSRLLSDRFSAERPKGSFSTLEIQRTEQGDSAMYLCASSLAGGGPSGANVLTFGAGSRLTVL.